These T cell receptor beta chains were read from a single sample in a study of control samples from healthy donors and cancer patients. Sequencing was performed with immunoSEQ multiplex PCR; in TCRdb, only in-frame clones are kept and a portion is missing. This table has 90,000 to 150,000 clones, around 89% appearing once. Sequenced: blood. The receptor source for this set is a man aged 35 to 55 in good health. CDR3s include the opening cysteine and the closing phenylalanine or tryptophan. Fields, in order: V gene, D gene, clone size, J gene, CDR3 protein, CDR3 DNA. A D gene is named only where the DNA matches it firmly. Clone size is shown for a subset of rows, as once, few, many or a class of expanded clone.

v_call: TRBV14
d_call: .
clone_size: .
j_call: TRBJ1-5
cdr3_aa: CASSQARNQPQHF
cdr3_nt: TGTGCCAGCAGCCAAGCGCGGAATCAGCCCCAGCATTTT

v_call: TRBV10-3
d_call: .
clone_size: .
j_call: TRBJ1-2
cdr3_aa: CAISPGSYGYTF
cdr3_nt: TGTGCCATCAGTCCGGGAAGCTATGGCTACACCTTC

v_call: TRBV30
d_call: TRBD1
clone_size: once
j_call: TRBJ2-7
cdr3_aa: CALEVGTGGNEQYF
cdr3_nt: TGTGCCTTGGAGGTAGGGACAGGGGGTAACGAGCAGTACTTC

v_call: TRBV2
d_call: .
clone_size: few
j_call: TRBJ2-7
cdr3_aa: CASSEAKRQKYEQYF
cdr3_nt: TGTGCCAGCAGTGAAGCTAAAAGACAAAAGTACGAGCAGTACTTC

v_call: TRBV7-9
d_call: .
clone_size: few
j_call: TRBJ2-7
cdr3_aa: CASSSPGASYEQYF
cdr3_nt: TGTGCCAGCAGCTCCCCGGGGGCCTCCTACGAGCAGTACTTC

v_call: TRBV19
d_call: .
clone_size: .
j_call: TRBJ2-1
cdr3_aa: CASSIDLVGSYNEQFF
cdr3_nt: TGTGCCAGTAGTATAGACCTGGTAGGCTCCTACAATGAGCAGTTCTTC

v_call: TRBV13
d_call: .
clone_size: .
j_call: TRBJ2-5
cdr3_aa: CASSRGSQETQYF
cdr3_nt: TGTGCCAGCAGCCGGGGGAGCCAAGAGACCCAGTACTTC

v_call: TRBV11-3
d_call: .
clone_size: few
j_call: TRBJ1-1
cdr3_aa: CASSLVEGPNTEAFF
cdr3_nt: TGTGCCAGCAGCTTAGTGGAGGGCCCGAACACTGAAGCTTTCTTT

v_call: TRBV6-4
d_call: .
clone_size: few
j_call: TRBJ1-2
cdr3_aa: CASSPGGNYGYTF
cdr3_nt: TGTGCCAGCAGCCCCGGTGGGAACTATGGCTACACCTTC

v_call: TRBV14
d_call: .
clone_size: .
j_call: TRBJ2-7
cdr3_aa: CASSQVNREGEQYF
cdr3_nt: TGTGCCAGCAGCCAAGTAAACAGGGAAGGTGAGCAGTACTTC

v_call: TRBV11-2
d_call: TRBD1
clone_size: .
j_call: TRBJ2-2
cdr3_aa: CASIRAGGPGELFF
cdr3_nt: TGTGCCAGCATCCGGGCAGGGGGCCCCGGGGAGCTGTTTTTT

v_call: TRBV5-1
d_call: TRBD1
clone_size: once
j_call: TRBJ1-2
cdr3_aa: CASSLGGRSYTF
cdr3_nt: TGCGCCAGCAGCTTAGGGGGCAGAAGCTACACCTTC

v_call: TRBV7-9
d_call: TRBD2
clone_size: .
j_call: TRBJ2-5
cdr3_aa: CASTLVAGGRETQYF
cdr3_nt: TGTGCCAGCACCTTAGTAGCGGGGGGCCGAGAGACCCAGTACTTC

v_call: TRBV19
d_call: .
clone_size: .
j_call: TRBJ1-4
cdr3_aa: CASARQGSGANEKLFF
cdr3_nt: TGTGCCAGTGCGCGTCAGGGAAGCGGGGCTAATGAAAAACTGTTTTTT

v_call: TRBV7-9
d_call: .
clone_size: .
j_call: TRBJ2-2
cdr3_aa: CASSTNRENTGELFF
cdr3_nt: TGTGCCAGCAGCACGAACAGGGAGAACACCGGGGAGCTGTTTTTT

v_call: TRBV2
d_call: .
clone_size: .
j_call: TRBJ1-2
cdr3_aa: CASSADESPDGPVNYGYTF
cdr3_nt: TGTGCCAGCAGTGCTGATGAGTCCCCGGACGGTCCCGTTAACTATGGCTACACCTTC

v_call: TRBV2
d_call: TRBD1
clone_size: .
j_call: TRBJ1-1
cdr3_aa: CASRLDRGTEAFF
cdr3_nt: TGTGCCAGCAGGCTCGACAGGGGCACTGAAGCTTTCTTT

v_call: TRBV19
d_call: .
clone_size: .
j_call: TRBJ1-5
cdr3_aa: CASTRTASNQPQHF
cdr3_nt: TGTGCCAGTACCAGGACCGCTAGCAATCAGCCCCAGCATTTT

v_call: TRBV12-5
d_call: .
clone_size: .
j_call: TRBJ2-5
cdr3_aa: CASGKGQVQETQYF
cdr3_nt: TGTGCTAGTGGGAAAGGACAAGTCCAAGAGACCCAGTACTTC

v_call: TRBV19
d_call: TRBD1
clone_size: .
j_call: TRBJ1-5
cdr3_aa: CASSNRGTGNQPQHF
cdr3_nt: TGTGCCAGTAGTAACAGGGGAACGGGCAATCAGCCCCAGCATTTT

v_call: TRBV5-6
d_call: .
clone_size: .
j_call: TRBJ1-5
cdr3_aa: CASSPSKRGADQPQHF
cdr3_nt: TGTGCCAGCAGCCCATCCAAACGGGGGGCAGATCAGCCCCAGCATTTT

v_call: TRBV29-1
d_call: .
clone_size: .
j_call: TRBJ1-1
cdr3_aa: CSVEDRSGGVNTEAFF
cdr3_nt: TGCAGCGTTGAAGATCGGTCAGGTGGGGTAAACACTGAAGCTTTCTTT

v_call: TRBV5-8
d_call: TRBD1
clone_size: .
j_call: TRBJ2-7
cdr3_aa: CASSLPGQGNYEQYF
cdr3_nt: TGTGCCAGCAGCCTGCCGGGACAGGGGAACTACGAGCAGTACTTC

v_call: TRBV4-1
d_call: TRBD1
clone_size: .
j_call: TRBJ1-4
cdr3_aa: CASSQDGTGGEKLFF
cdr3_nt: TGCGCCAGCAGCCAAGACGGGACAGGAGGGGAAAAACTGTTTTTT

v_call: TRBV28
d_call: TRBD1
clone_size: .
j_call: TRBJ2-7
cdr3_aa: CASSRDRLVAYEQYF
cdr3_nt: TGTGCCAGCAGCCGGGACAGATTGGTGGCCTACGAGCAGTACTTC

v_call: TRBV15
d_call: .
clone_size: .
j_call: TRBJ1-3
cdr3_aa: CATSRDKAPGNTIYF
cdr3_nt: TGTGCCACCAGCAGAGATAAGGCTCCTGGAAACACCATATATTTT

v_call: TRBV30
d_call: TRBD1
clone_size: few
j_call: TRBJ1-6
cdr3_aa: CAWSVYRGLSNSPLHF
cdr3_nt: TGTGCCTGGAGTGTTTACAGGGGGCTAAGTAATTCACCCCTCCACTTT

v_call: TRBV4-3
d_call: .
clone_size: .
j_call: TRBJ1-5
cdr3_aa: CASSQEPGSNQPQHF
cdr3_nt: TGCGCCAGCAGCCAAGAACCGGGTAGCAATCAGCCCCAGCATTTT

v_call: TRBV5-4
d_call: TRBD1
clone_size: .
j_call: TRBJ1-4
cdr3_aa: CASSEQGAGEKLFF
cdr3_nt: TGTGCCAGCAGCGAACAGGGGGCGGGTGAAAAACTGTTTTTT

v_call: TRBV9
d_call: .
clone_size: .
j_call: TRBJ2-5
cdr3_aa: CASSVATGLGQETQYF
cdr3_nt: TGTGCCAGCAGCGTAGCTACTGGGTTAGGCCAAGAGACCCAGTACTTC

v_call: TRBV18
d_call: .
clone_size: .
j_call: TRBJ2-5
cdr3_aa: CASSQPGHQETQYF
cdr3_nt: TGTGCCAGCTCACAACCGGGACACCAAGAGACCCAGTACTTC

v_call: TRBV5-8
d_call: TRBD1
clone_size: .
j_call: TRBJ1-3
cdr3_aa: CASSLGDSHSGNTIYF
cdr3_nt: TGTGCCAGCAGCTTGGGGGACAGCCACTCTGGAAACACCATATATTTT

v_call: TRBV7-8
d_call: .
clone_size: .
j_call: TRBJ2-3
cdr3_aa: CASSLALPDTQYF
cdr3_nt: TGTGCCAGCAGCCTGGCGCTACCAGATACGCAGTATTTT

v_call: TRBV19
d_call: .
clone_size: .
j_call: TRBJ2-7
cdr3_aa: CASSAQGLYEQYF
cdr3_nt: TGTGCCAGTAGTGCACAGGGACTCTACGAGCAGTACTTC

v_call: TRBV7-2
d_call: .
clone_size: .
j_call: TRBJ2-3
cdr3_aa: CASSRTASTDTQYF
cdr3_nt: TGTGCCAGCAGTCGGACAGCCAGCACAGATACGCAGTATTTT

v_call: TRBV6-5
d_call: .
clone_size: .
j_call: TRBJ2-1
cdr3_aa: CASSFTDPRAYNEQFF
cdr3_nt: TGTGCCAGCAGTTTCACCGACCCAAGGGCCTACAATGAGCAGTTCTTC

v_call: TRBV7-2
d_call: .
clone_size: .
j_call: TRBJ1-1
cdr3_aa: CAARGNTEAFF
cdr3_nt: TGTGCCGCGCGAGGGAACACTGAAGCTTTCTTT

v_call: TRBV9
d_call: .
clone_size: once
j_call: TRBJ2-3
cdr3_aa: CASSPDRGGAGGADTQYF
cdr3_nt: TGTGCCAGCAGCCCAGACCGCGGGGGGGCAGGGGGCGCAGATACGCAGTATTTT

v_call: TRBV20-1
d_call: TRBD2
clone_size: .
j_call: TRBJ2-1
cdr3_aa: CSASSGTSFGNEQFF
cdr3_nt: TGCAGTGCTAGTTCCGGGACTAGTTTCGGCAATGAGCAGTTCTTC

v_call: TRBV3-1/TRBV3-2
d_call: .
clone_size: .
j_call: TRBJ2-7
cdr3_aa: CASSQAVRNEQYF
cdr3_nt: TGTGCCAGCAGCCAAGCTGTCCGGAACGAGCAGTACTTC